Below, one T cell receptor (beta chain) is given with its context. Profiled with immunoSEQ multiplex PCR; TCRdb holds only in-frame clones, not every one. This table has 200,000 to 300,000 clones, about 83% appearing once. The sample belongs to a study of blood T cell repertoires in COVID-19. Losses at the gene ends were 7 bases for V and 4 bases for J; bases not matched to a gene: 5. Germline V gene data show CDR1 as MNHEY and CDR2 as SMNVEV (reference sequence). There are 14 residues in the CDR3. The sequencing sample was made of PBMCs or T cells enriched from blood (not recorded which). This chain links TRBV27 with TRBJ2-3; 10 bases match TRBD2. The TCR was taken from a woman aged 45-65 years who had recovered from COVID-19. This CDR3 is CASNIAGGPDTQYF. DNA of the CDR3: TGTGCCAGCAACATAGCGGGGGGCCCAGATACGCAGTATTTT.